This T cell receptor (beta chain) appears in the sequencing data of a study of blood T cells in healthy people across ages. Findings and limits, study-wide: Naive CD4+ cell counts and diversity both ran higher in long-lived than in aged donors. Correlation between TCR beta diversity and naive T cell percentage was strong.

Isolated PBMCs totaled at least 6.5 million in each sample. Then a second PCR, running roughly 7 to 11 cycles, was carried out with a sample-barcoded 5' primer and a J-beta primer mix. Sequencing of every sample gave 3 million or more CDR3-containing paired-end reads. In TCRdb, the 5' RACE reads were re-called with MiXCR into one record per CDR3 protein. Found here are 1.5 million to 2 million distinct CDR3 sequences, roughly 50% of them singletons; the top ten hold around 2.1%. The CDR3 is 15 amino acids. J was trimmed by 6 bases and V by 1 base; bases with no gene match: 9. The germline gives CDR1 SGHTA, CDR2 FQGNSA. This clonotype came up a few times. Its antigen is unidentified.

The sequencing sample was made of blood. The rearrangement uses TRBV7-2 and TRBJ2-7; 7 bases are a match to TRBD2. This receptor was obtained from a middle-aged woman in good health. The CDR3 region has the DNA TGTGCCAGCAGCTTAGGGGGGGGAGCTGCGGGCGAGCAGTACTTC. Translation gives CASSLGGGAAGEQYF.